The 29 T cell receptor beta chains given below trace back to one sample, sequenced in a study of Graves' ophthalmopathy and Graves' hyperthyroidism. Researchers took RNA transcripts and amplified TCR beta CDR3 regions from them. HTBI-primed RT-PCR formed the first round, and a multiplex PCR formed the second. TCRdb recomputed calls from the multiplex PCR reads with MiXCR, one row per CDR3 protein. The table has 210,000 or so distinct CDR3 sequences, just under 30% seen once. Sequencing used peripheral blood. All receptors come from a man between 45 and 60 years old with Graves' ophthalmopathy.

At least ten counts were recorded for this clonotype. The J gene is TRBJ1-1, the V gene TRBV6-2 or TRBV6-3; 7 bases agree with TRBD1. The V and J ends lost 6 bases and 1 base, in that order; junction bases with no gene match: 5. The CDR3 sequence is 14 residues long. Germline V CDR1 and CDR2: MNHEY, SVGEGT. The CDR3 region is CASRGQWGNTEAFF. CDR3 nucleotides: TGTGCCAGCAGGGGACAGTGGGGGAACACTGAAGCTTTCTTT.

This clonotype occurred many times. The rearrangement uses TRBV28 and TRBJ2-2, with 10 bases aligning to TRBD2. Germline CDR1 MDHEN, CDR2 SYDVKM. V lost 7 bases and J lost 5; bases outside the gene matches: 7. The CDR3 has 15 amino acids. The CDR3 DNA follows: TGTGCCAGCAAAGCGGGAGGGCCGGGAACCGGGGAGCTGTTTTTT. Its translation is CASKAGGPGTGELFF.

This clonotype was found many times. V is TRBV12-3 or TRBV12-4 and J is TRBJ2-5; 7 nucleotides match TRBD2. V lost 2 bases to trimming and J lost 5 bases; unmatched junction nucleotides: 8. CDR3 length: 15 amino acids. CDR3 residues: CASSLRGSGKETQYF. CDR3 sequence (DNA): TGTGCCAGCAGTTTAAGGGGAAGCGGGAAGGAGACCCAGTACTTC.

The J gene is TRBJ1-2, the V gene TRBV6-1; D perhaps matches TRBD1 (5 bases). V lost 2 bases and J lost 4, with 8 bases in between. Per germline, CDR1 MNHNS and CDR2 SASEGT. The CDR3 spans 13 residues. CDR3 bases: TGTGCCAGCAGTGAAACAGGTACCTATGGCTACACCTTC. Translation: CASSETGTYGYTF.

V and J are TRBV7-8 and TRBJ1-1; the D gene is possibly TRBD1 (5 bases). Between the trimmed V and J ends, which lost 1 base and 0 bases, there was a span of 15 bases. The V gene's germline CDR1 is SGHVS and CDR2 FQNEAQ. The CDR3 runs to 17 residues. The CDR3 loop reads CASSLVWGRTMNTEAFF. The CDR3 DNA is TGTGCCAGCAGCTTAGTCTGGGGGAGAACCATGAACACTGAAGCTTTCTTT.

This clonotype was seen many times. The chain joins TRBV19 to TRBJ2-2; 10 nucleotides align to TRBD1. Germline assignment: CDR1 LNHDA and CDR2 SQIVND (reference sequence). The CDR3 has 16 residues. The V gene end was trimmed by 4 bases and the J gene end by 6 bases; junction bases not matched to a gene: 8. The CDR3 loop is CASSTRIGQGAGELFF. Written as DNA, the CDR3 is TGTGCCAGTAGTACCCGGATAGGACAGGGGGCCGGGGAGCTGTTTTTT. The full variable domain, rest sourced from reference TRBV19 and TRBJ2-2, is DGGITQSPKYLFRKEGQNVTLSCEQNLNHDAMYWYRQDPGQGLRLIYYSQIVNDFQKGDIAEGYSVSREKKESFPLTVTSAQKNPTAFYLCASSTRIGQGAGELFFGEGSRLTVL.

This clonotype came up many times. The chain recombines TRBV5-1 with TRBJ2-7; unclear D gene. The germline V gene encodes CDR1 SGHRS and CDR2 YFSETQ. The CDR3 extends over 11 amino acids. The ends were cut back, 4 bases at V and 5 bases at J, with 7 bases in the middle. Here the CDR3 DNA reads TGCGCCAGCAGCCTTCTCAACGAGCAGTACTTC. The encoded protein is CASSLLNEQYF.

This clonotype showed up many times. The rearrangement links TRBV14 to TRBJ1-3; no reliable D call. The CDR3 sequence is 15 residues long. Germline CDR1 is SGHDN and CDR2 is FVKESK. Between the trimmed V and J ends, which lost 2 bases and 0 bases, there was a span of 8 bases. The CDR3 coding sequence is TGTGCCAGCAGCCAACTCCCGGACTCTGGAAACACCATATATTTT. It translates to CASSQLPDSGNTIYF.

The chain uses TRBV6-1 and TRBJ2-5, with D possibly TRBD1 on 6 matching bases. The V gene lost 5 bases and the J gene lost 0 bases, with 10 bases spanning the gap. CDR1 MNHNS and CDR2 SASEGT come from the germline V gene. CDR3 length equals 14 residues. The chain's CDR3 is CASSRGTDQETQYF. The CDR3 nucleotides read TGTGCCAGCAGTAGGGGGACCGACCAAGAGACCCAGTACTTC.

This clonotype appeared many times. The chain uses TRBV6-2 or TRBV6-3 and TRBJ2-7; D might be TRBD1 or TRBD2, each matching 6 bases. Germline lookup yields CDR1 MNHEY and CDR2 SVGEGT. The CDR3 consists of 15 residues. V was clipped by 10 bases and J by 2 bases, with 21 bases between them. CDR3 bases: TGTGCCACCAAGGGACTCCGGGACATTCCCTACGAGCAGTACTTC. Residues: CATKGLRDIPYEQYF.

The rearrangement joins TRBV7-2 to TRBJ1-5; D remains ambiguous. This CDR3 is built from 13 residues. V was shortened by 5 bases and J by 6 bases, with 11 bases between the two germline ends. Germline CDR1 and CDR2: SGHTA and FQGNSA. CDR3 sequence reads: CASSRNRVQPQHF. The CDR3 bases are TGTGCCAGCAGCAGGAATAGGGTTCAGCCCCAGCATTTT.

The V and J genes are TRBV6-2 or TRBV6-3 and TRBJ1-1; no reliable D call. The length of the CDR3 is 12 residues. Germline CDR1 MNHEY, CDR2 SVGEGT. The germline V and J ends were trimmed by 8 bases and 2 bases, with 9 bases remaining between them. CDR3 bases: TGTGCCAGCTGGAGAATAAACACTGAAGCTTTCTTT. The encoded protein is CASWRINTEAFF.

This clonotype appeared many times. The chain has TRBV2 and TRBJ1-1; no clear D. The CDR3 extends over 13 amino acids. Germline assignment: CDR1 SNHLY and CDR2 FYNNEI. The V and J ends lost 5 bases and 0 bases respectively, with 7 bases between them. CDR3 DNA: TGTGCCAGCAGTCTGTACATGAACACTGAAGCTTTCTTT. Its protein is CASSLYMNTEAFF.

This clonotype was recorded many times. This chain joins TRBV28 and TRBJ1-5, with a tentative D call TRBD1 (5 bases). V lost 1 base and J lost 6, with 10 bases in between. The CDR3 is 14 amino acids. CDR1 and CDR2 (germline): MDHEN, SYDVKM. CDR3 in amino acids: CASSLSQGIQPQHF. Here the CDR3 DNA reads TGTGCCAGCAGTTTATCCCAGGGTATTCAGCCCCAGCATTTT.

This clonotype was seen many times. CDR3 DNA sequence: TGCAGCGTGGAAAGAGAAGCTGGGGCCAACGTCCTGACTTTC. Protein product: CSVEREAGANVLTF. J is TRBJ2-6 and V is TRBV29-1; no definite D call. V lost 6 bases, J lost 2 bases, and 11 bases lay in between. The CDR3 extends over 14 amino acids. Germline CDR1 and CDR2: SQVTM and ANQGSEA.

This clonotype was seen at least ten times. This chain joins TRBV3-1 and TRBJ2-7, with TRBD1 matching 7 bases. After removal of 1 base from V and 2 bases from J, the junction contained 2 bases not matched to a gene. This CDR3 region has 14 residues. The germline V gene encodes CDR1 LGHDT and CDR2 YNNKEL (reference sequence). The CDR3 region is CASSQGGQTYEQYF. CDR3 coding DNA: TGTGCCAGCAGCCAAGGGGGACAGACCTACGAGCAGTACTTC.

There are many counts of this clonotype. The V and J genes are TRBV7-2 and TRBJ1-4, with D hard to call. Germline V gives CDR1 SGHTA, CDR2 FQGNSA. This CDR3 region has 15 residues. Trimming pared 6 bases from V and 8 bases from J, leaving 19 bases between. The CDR3 is CASSPGPGSREKLFF. As DNA, the CDR3 is TGTGCCAGCAGTCCAGGCCCGGGAAGTCGGGAAAAACTGTTTTTT.

In this sample, this clonotype turned up many times. The V and J genes are TRBV7-2 and TRBJ1-2; D is uncertain. Germline V CDR1 and CDR2: SGHTA, FQGNSA. The CDR3 is 13 amino acids. V shed 5 bases and J shed 4 bases, with 11 bases lying between them. In nucleotides, the CDR3 is TGTGCCAGCAGCACCGACACTCTCTATGGCTACACCTTC. Protein: CASSTDTLYGYTF.

V usage is TRBV27 and J usage is TRBJ1-1; 7 nucleotides match TRBD1. Looked up from germline, CDR1 is MNHEY and CDR2 is SMNVEV (reference sequence). The CDR3 runs 15 residues. V shed 0 bases and J 2 bases; nucleotides not matched to a gene: 3. CDR3 sequence reads: CASSLSPGGNTEAFF. In DNA form, the CDR3 reads TGTGCCAGCAGTTTATCGCCAGGGGGTAACACTGAAGCTTTCTTT.

This clonotype has at least ten counts. V gene TRBV28 combines with J gene TRBJ1-5, with D uncertain. This CDR3 comprises 16 residues. From germline, CDR1 is MDHEN and CDR2 SYDVKM. V lost 2 bases and J 2 bases, leaving 13 bases between the germline ends. The CDR3 nucleotides read TGTGCCAGCAGTTTAGGTCAGATGGGAGGCAATCAGCCCCAGCATTTT. Amino acids: CASSLGQMGGNQPQHF.

Ten or more counts support this clonotype. The chain employs TRBV6-1 and TRBJ2-7; D possibly matches TRBD1 or TRBD2 (5 bases each). Trimming cost V 4 bases and J 2 bases, with 15 bases left between them. The CDR3 sequence is 15 residues long. Germline loops: CDR1 MNHNS, CDR2 SASEGT. The DNA for the CDR3 is TGTGCCAGCAGTGGGGCCGGGACCTGGGCCTACGAGCAGTACTTC. Its protein product is CASSGAGTWAYEQYF.

The chain couples TRBV29-1 to TRBJ2-5, with TRBD1 identical over 10 bases. This CDR3 has 14 amino acids. Germline lookup yields CDR1 SQVTM and CDR2 ANQGSEA. V was clipped by 4 bases and J by 3 bases; unmatched bases: 5. CDR3 region: CSVAGQGMEETQYF. CDR3 DNA sequence: TGCAGCGTTGCGGGACAGGGGATGGAAGAGACCCAGTACTTC. Using reference TRBV29-1 and TRBJ2-5 for the parts outside the CDR3, the full variable domain is SAVISQKPSRDICQRGTSLTIQCQVDSQVTMMFWYRQQPGQSLTLIATANQGSEATYESGFVIDKFPISRPNLTFSTLTVSNMSPEDSSIYLCSVAGQGMEETQYFGPGTRLLVL.

This clonotype was recorded at least ten times. The chain recombines TRBV7-2 with TRBJ2-5; 8 bases are a match to TRBD2. J gave up 5 bases and V 4 bases, and 6 bases lay outside the gene matches. The CDR3 loop spans 14 amino acids. CDR1 and CDR2 from the germline V gene are SGHTA and FQGNSA. The CDR3 DNA is TGTGCCAGCAGCTCGCCCCCGGGAGGGGAGACCCAGTACTTC. It encodes CASSSPPGGETQYF.

This clonotype was picked up many times. The chain is built from TRBV29-1 and TRBJ1-5; D is perhaps TRBD1 (5 bases). Trimming stripped 4 bases from V and 4 bases from J, with 11 bases between. This CDR3 is 13 amino acids long. Germline CDR1 reads SQVTM; CDR2 reads ANQGSEA. The CDR3, as DNA: TGCAGCGTTGCAGGGACCCAAAATCAGCCCCAGCATTTT. It yields the protein CSVAGTQNQPQHF. Based on the CDR3 plus reference TRBV29-1 and TRBJ1-5, the full variable domain is SAVISQKPSRDICQRGTSLTIQCQVDSQVTMMFWYRQQPGQSLTLIATANQGSEATYESGFVIDKFPISRPNLTFSTLTVSNMSPEDSSIYLCSVAGTQNQPQHFGDGTRLSIL.

This chain joins TRBV6-1 and TRBJ1-1; D is uncertain. V lost 2 bases and J lost 2, with 6 bases in between. CDR3 length: 13 residues. Germline V gene lookup returns CDR1 MNHNS and CDR2 SASEGT. The DNA for the CDR3 is TGTGCCAGCAGTGAAATAGCAAACACTGAAGCTTTCTTT. Its translation is CASSEIANTEAFF.

This clonotype was recorded a few times. The genes are TRBV11-2 and TRBJ1-1, with a tentative D call TRBD1 (6 bases). Germline V gives CDR1 SGHAT, CDR2 FQNNGV. This CDR3 region has 15 residues. The V and J ends lost 0 bases and 8 bases respectively, with 16 bases between them. CDR3 amino acids: CASSLDGWGGAEAFF. The CDR3 coding sequence is TGTGCCAGCAGCTTAGACGGTTGGGGGGGGGCGGAAGCTTTCTTT.

At least ten counts were recorded for this clonotype. V usage is TRBV5-1 and J usage is TRBJ2-5; D might be TRBD1 (6 bases). Germline V gene sequence: CDR1 SGHRS, CDR2 YFSETQ. V lost 7 bases and J 4 bases, leaving 17 bases between the germline ends. CDR3 length: 14 residues. The CDR3: CASSGTGLGETQYF. CDR3 bases: TGCGCCAGCTCGGGAACAGGGTTAGGAGAGACCCAGTACTTC.

This clonotype appeared many times. The chain uses TRBV14 and TRBJ1-1; D not certain. V was trimmed by 0 bases and J by 0 bases, leaving 8 bases between them. The germline V gene encodes CDR1 SGHDN and CDR2 FVKESK. The CDR3 spans 15 residues. The CDR3 loop is CASSQDRNVNTEAFF. CDR3 nucleotide sequence: TGTGCCAGCAGCCAAGATCGGAATGTGAACACTGAAGCTTTCTTT.

In this sample, this clonotype turned up many times. The chain uses TRBV12-3 or TRBV12-4 and TRBJ1-2; tentatively, D is TRBD1 (6 bases). V lost 6 bases and J lost 4, with 9 bases in between. The CDR3 totals 12 residues. For the CDR3, the DNA is TGTGCCAGCAGAGCGGGGGCCTATGGCTACACCTTC. It encodes CASRAGAYGYTF.